What follows are 20 T cell receptor beta chains derived from one specimen sequenced in a study of memory CD4+ T cells and cytomegalovirus serostatus. Measured with immunoSEQ multiplex PCR; TCRdb has only the in-frame clones, and not every one. The data hold tens of thousands of clones, with around 77% observed a single time. Single viable CD3+CD4+CD8-CD45RO+ cells were sorted as the memory CD4+ T cells. Sample: memory CD4+ T cells from blood. The receptor set was obtained from an adult in good health and CMV-seronegative.

V gene TRBV19 combines with J gene TRBJ1-2, with unresolved D. Germline V gene lookup returns CDR1 LNHDA and CDR2 SQIVND (reference sequence). V lost 4 bases and J 4 bases, leaving 16 bases between the germline ends. CDR3 length: 15 amino acids. The CDR3 region has the DNA TGTGCCAGTAGTAAGACGCGGACGGTATCCTATGGCTACACCTTC. It codes for CASSKTRTVSYGYTF.

This chain connects TRBV7-6 to TRBJ2-5, with 12 bases fitting TRBD1. CDR3 size: 16 residues. With V trimmed by 0 bases and J by 5 bases, 4 bases remained unmatched. Germline values: CDR1 SGHVS, CDR2 FNYEAQ. The CDR3 DNA reads as TGTGCCAGCAGCTTAGCGGGACAGGGGGCTTGGGAGACCCAGTACTTC. This gives the protein CASSLAGQGAWETQYF.

The genes are TRBV7-9 and TRBJ1-1, with D maybe TRBD1 (5 bases). Trimming removed 5 bases at V and 7 bases at J, with 14 bases between. Germline V CDR1 and CDR2: SEHNR, FQNEAQ (reference sequence). The CDR3 is 13 amino acids. The CDR3 sequence: CASSNRQLDEAFF. DNA for the CDR3: TGTGCCAGCAGCAATAGACAGCTGGATGAAGCTTTCTTT. Using reference TRBV7-9 and TRBJ1-1 for the parts outside the CDR3, the full variable domain is DTGVSQNPRHKITKRGQNVTFRCDPISEHNRLYWYRQTLGQGPEFLTYFQNEAQLEKSRLLSDRFSAERPKGSFSTLEIQRTEQGDSAMYLCASSNRQLDEAFFGQGTRLTVV.

The chain employs TRBV21-1 and TRBJ1-2. TRBV21-1 is flagged as a pseudogene. CDR3 length equals 16 residues. CDR3 DNA: TGTGCCAGCAGCAAAATCCCCCGGGACCTAAACTATGGCTACACCTTC. Its translation: CASSKIPRDLNYGYTF.

This clone came up a few times. J is TRBJ1-1 and V is TRBV9; D ambiguous. CDR3 size: 15 residues. The germline V gene encodes CDR1 SGDLS and CDR2 YYNGEE. V lost 6 bases and J lost 1, with 16 bases in between. The CDR3 region has the DNA TGTGCCAGCACCCCGGCGAAGGGTACGAACACTGAAGCTTTCTTT. Its translation: CASTPAKGTNTEAFF.

This chain uses TRBV9 with TRBJ2-5; TRBD2 is a possible D gene (5 bases). CDR3 length: 13 residues. Germline-derived CDR1 and CDR2 are SGDLS and YYNGEE. Trimming removed 0 bases from V and 5 bases from J, with 8 bases in between. Here the CDR3 reads CASSVDPGETQYF. As DNA, the CDR3 is TGTGCCAGCAGCGTAGACCCGGGGGAGACCCAGTACTTC.

This rearrangement joins TRBV6-6 to TRBJ1-5; TRBD1 agrees at 11 bases. The CDR3 has 16 amino acids. The germline V gene encodes CDR1 MNHNY and CDR2 SVGAGI (reference sequence). The V and J ends lost 5 bases and 1 base, in that order; junction bases with no gene match: 4. The CDR3 loop reads CASSHGQGASNQPQHF. The CDR3 region has the DNA TGTGCCAGCAGTCACGGACAGGGGGCCAGCAATCAGCCCCAGCATTTT.

V is TRBV4-2 and J is TRBJ1-1; 9 nucleotides agree with TRBD1. Germline V gene data show CDR1 as LGHNA and CDR2 as YNFKEQ. There are 15 residues in the CDR3. Trimming removed 4 bases from V and 1 base from J; junction bases left unmatched: 4. The CDR3 DNA is TGTGCCAGCAGCCGTGCGGACAGGGGGAACACTGAAGCTTTCTTT. This sequence encodes CASSRADRGNTEAFF.

This clone was found once. The chain links TRBV11-1 to TRBJ2-3; possibly TRBD1 or TRBD2 for D (5 bases each). CDR1 is SGHAT and CDR2 is FQDESV in the germline V gene (reference sequence). V was shortened by 7 bases and J by 1 base, with 12 bases between the two germline ends. The length of the CDR3 is 14 residues. The CDR3 region is CASTSRGGTDTQYF. CDR3 bases: TGTGCCAGCACCTCAAGGGGAGGCACAGATACGCAGTATTTT.

The CDR3 spells CARSLSRAFVTGELFF. In DNA form, the CDR3 reads TGTGCCAGAAGCTTGAGTAGAGCGTTTGTCACCGGGGAGCTGTTTTTT. The V call is TRBV5-3, the J call TRBJ2-2; no clear D. TRBV5-3 is an ORF, with its function uncertain. Trimming left V 1 base short and J 4 bases short, with 14 bases between. This CDR3 comprises 16 residues.

The gene calls are TRBV2 and TRBJ2-7; D possibly corresponds to TRBD2 (5 bases). Germline CDR1 SNHLY, CDR2 FYNNEI. V lost 6 bases to trimming and J lost 6 bases, with 12 bases between them. This CDR3 has 12 residues. For the CDR3, the DNA is TGTGCCAGCAGAGTTACTAGAGGCGAGCAGTACTTC. It specifies CASRVTRGEQYF. Supplemented by reference TRBV2 and TRBJ2-7, the full variable domain reads EPEVTQTPSHQVTQMGQEVILRCVPISNHLYFYWYRQILGQKVEFLVSFYNNEISEKSEIFDDQFSVERPDGSNFTLKIRSTKLEDSAMYFCASRVTRGEQYFGPGTRLTVT.

This clone was counted only a few times. The rearrangement uses TRBV2 and TRBJ1-1; D is unclear. Germline values: CDR1 SNHLY, CDR2 FYNNEI. CDR3 size: 13 residues. V was clipped by 3 bases and J by 2 bases, with 7 bases between them. CDR3 amino acids: CASSEVRNTEAFF. In nucleotides, the CDR3 is TGTGCCAGCAGTGAGGTTCGTAACACTGAAGCTTTCTTT. Variable domain in full (rest from reference TRBV2 and TRBJ1-1): EPEVTQTPSHQVTQMGQEVILRCVPISNHLYFYWYRQILGQKVEFLVSFYNNEISEKSEIFDDQFSVERPDGSNFTLKIRSTKLEDSAMYFCASSEVRNTEAFFGQGTRLTVV.

The chain carries TRBV18 and TRBJ1-5; unclear D gene. V lost 3 bases, J lost 4 bases, and 7 bases lay in between. The CDR3 covers 13 residues. Germline loops: CDR1 KGHSH, CDR2 LQKENI. CDR3 sequence reads: CASSPGGNQPQHF. The CDR3, as DNA: TGTGCCAGCTCACCGGGCGGTAATCAGCCCCAGCATTTT.

The V gene is TRBV10-1, the J gene TRBJ2-7; no reliable D call. Germline values: CDR1 WNHNN, CDR2 SYGVQD (reference sequence). The CDR3 contains 14 residues. Deletions cut 3 bases from V and 2 bases from J, with 11 bases between. CDR3 DNA: TGCGCCAGCAGTGACACAGTCGAACCCTACGAGCAGTACTTC. This codes for CASSDTVEPYEQYF.

The chain carries TRBV7-6 and TRBJ1-2; the D is unclear. The V gene lost 5 bases and the J gene lost 1 base, with 14 bases spanning the gap. Germline V lookup: CDR1 SGHVS, CDR2 FNYEAQ. The CDR3 spans 15 residues. The CDR3 protein is CASSPREGLNYGYTF. In DNA form, the CDR3 reads TGTGCCAGCAGCCCACGCGAGGGCCTTAACTATGGCTACACCTTC.

This clone turned up a few times. The V call is TRBV10-1, the J call TRBJ1-1; the D gene is possibly TRBD1 (5 bases). CDR3 size: 14 residues. Germline assignment: CDR1 WNHNN and CDR2 SYGVQD (reference sequence). Trimming took 2 bases from V and 1 from J, leaving 8 bases between them. This chain's CDR3 is CASSEAGTNTEAFF. The CDR3 nucleotides are TGCGCCAGCAGTGAGGCAGGGACGAACACTGAAGCTTTCTTT.

The chain recombines TRBV15 with TRBJ2-5, with D uncertain. CDR1 and CDR2 (germline): LNHNV, YYDKDF (reference sequence). V lost 5 bases, J lost 2 bases, and 9 bases lay in between. The CDR3 consists of 13 residues. This CDR3 reads CATSPHKQETQYF. DNA of the CDR3: TGTGCCACCAGCCCCCACAAACAAGAGACCCAGTACTTC.

CDR3 sequence reads: CAWSVGLERQFF. For the CDR3, the DNA is TGTGCCTGGAGTGTGGGGCTAGAAAGGCAGTTCTTC. J is TRBJ2-1 and V is TRBV30; TRBD1 is a possible D gene (5 bases). The CDR3 length is 12 residues. CDR1 and CDR2 (germline): GTSNPN, SVGIG (reference sequence). Trimming removed 0 bases from V and 12 bases from J, with 12 bases in between.

The chain has TRBV5-1 and TRBJ2-3; D gene ambiguous. Trimming removed 1 base from V and 2 bases from J, with 8 bases in between. The CDR3 spans 14 residues. The germline V gene has CDR1 SGHRS and CDR2 YFSETQ. The CDR3 here is CASSLQRPTDTQYF. CDR3 coding DNA: TGCGCCAGCAGCTTGCAGAGACCCACAGATACGCAGTATTTT.

The chain carries TRBV7-2 and TRBJ2-7; 9 nucleotides align to TRBD1. This CDR3 contains 15 residues. The V and J ends lost 5 bases and 3 bases, in that order; junction bases with no gene match: 8. Looked up from germline, CDR1 is SGHTA and CDR2 is FQGNSA. The CDR3 protein is CASSPGTGGLYEQYF. In DNA, the CDR3 is TGTGCCAGCAGCCCTGGAACAGGGGGCCTCTACGAGCAGTACTTC. The variable domain in full, with the rest retrieved from reference TRBV7-2 and TRBJ2-7, is GAGVSQSPSNKVTEKGKDVELRCDPISGHTALYWYRQSLGQGLEFLIYFQGNSAPDKSGLPSDRFSAERTGGSVSTLTIQRTQQEDSAVYLCASSPGTGGLYEQYFGPGTRLTVT.